This T cell receptor (beta chain) was captured by sequencing in a study of HIV-infected children after antiretroviral therapy interruption. Study-wide context: EBV and CMV exposure was recorded in most children.

The V gene lost 2 bases and the J gene lost 4 bases, with 9 bases spanning the gap. The CDR3 spans 13 residues. Per the germline V gene, CDR1 is SGHRS and CDR2 is YFSETQ. A 3' RACE protocol on RNA, with unique molecular identifiers, produced the TCR library. TCRdb processed the 3' RACE reads anew with MiXCR; each CDR3 protein has one entry. The sample records about 83,000 distinct CDR3 sequences, around 6.9% being singletons. The treatment here: PENTA 11 planned treatment interruption arm or continuous ART arm. From thawed PBMCs, naive CD4+ CD45RA+ CD45RO- T cells were sorted. This clonotype was observed many times.

The source of this sequence is a pool of human donors with HIV. The specimen was CD45RA+ CD4+ T cells from PBMCs, pooled from several time points, collected from a donor given antiretroviral therapy, either interrupted or continuous. As to subset: naive CD4+ CD45RA+ CD45RO- T cells. The chain uses TRBV5-1 and TRBJ1-1; D is ambiguous. The CDR3 sequence: CASSLRPFTEAFF. The CDR3 DNA reads TGCGCCAGCAGCTTAAGACCGTTCACTGAAGCTTTCTTT.